This T cell receptor (beta chain) was found in a study of T cells in localized non-small cell lung cancer. The CDR3 spans 14 residues. Clones were read by immunoSEQ multiplex PCR, and TCRdb kept only the in-frame ones, dropping some. The repertoire holds a few thousand clones, 30% to 35% seen once, with around 20% in the top ten. The sample here was lung tumor tissue, taken before any cancer treatment. This TCR was recovered from a female donor over 55 with stage II squamous cell lung carcinoma. The V call is TRBV12-2, the J call TRBJ1-6. TRBV12-2 represents a pseudogene. The CDR3 nucleotides read TGTGCCGGCCGCTACGGGGGGCCGGGATCACCCCTCCACTTT. Residues: CAGRYGGPGSPLHF.